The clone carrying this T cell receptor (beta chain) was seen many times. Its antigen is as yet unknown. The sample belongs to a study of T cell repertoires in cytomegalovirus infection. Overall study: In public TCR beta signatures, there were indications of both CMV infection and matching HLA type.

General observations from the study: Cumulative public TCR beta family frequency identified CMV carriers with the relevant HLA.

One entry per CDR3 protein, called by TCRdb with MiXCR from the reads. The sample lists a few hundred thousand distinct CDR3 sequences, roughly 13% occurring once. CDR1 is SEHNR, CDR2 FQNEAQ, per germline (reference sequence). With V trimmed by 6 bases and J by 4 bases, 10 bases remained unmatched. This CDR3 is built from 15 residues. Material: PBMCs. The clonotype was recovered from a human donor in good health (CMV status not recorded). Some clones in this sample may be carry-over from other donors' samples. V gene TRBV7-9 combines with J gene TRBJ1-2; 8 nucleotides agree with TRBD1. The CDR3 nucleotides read TGTGCCAGCAGTTCGGACAGGGAACATCTCTATGGCTACACCTTC. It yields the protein CASSSDREHLYGYTF.